A selection of T cell receptor beta chains follows, all from one sample in a study of cytomegalovirus exposure and HLA in healthy donors. Only in-frame clones appear in the TCRdb table, and some are missing; sequencing was by immunoSEQ multiplex PCR. The sample has 170,000 or so clones, roughly 84% seen once. The sample was PBMCs. These receptors all come from a woman younger than 30 in good health and CMV-seropositive. CDR3s include the opening cysteine and the closing phenylalanine or tryptophan. The D gene is left open where the match is weak. A clone size is listed for some rows: how often the clone was seen (once, few, many), or a class if it is expanded.

d_call,j_call,clone_size,v_call,cdr3_nt,cdr3_aa
.,TRBJ1-5,few,TRBV15,TGTGCCACCAGCAGAGACGCAGGGGCGAATCAGCCCCAGCATTTT,CATSRDAGANQPQHF
TRBD2,TRBJ2-4,many,TRBV7-2,TGTGCCAGCAGCCCCGTGGTAGCGGGGGGGCGGGTCGGCATTCAGTACTTC,CASSPVVAGGRVGIQYF
.,TRBJ1-1,.,TRBV14,TGTGCCAGCAGCCAATTAGGGGAGGGAGCTTCTGAAGCTTTCTTT,CASSQLGEGASEAFF
.,TRBJ1-1,.,TRBV19,TGTGCCAGTAGTATTTCTCTCACTGCTGAAGCTTTCTTT,CASSISLTAEAFF
.,TRBJ1-1,.,TRBV9,TGTGCCAGCAGCCCCCGACAGAACACTGAAGCTTTCTTT,CASSPRQNTEAFF
TRBD1,TRBJ2-3,once,TRBV15,TGTGCCACCAGCAGACCAATTGACAGGGCCCACGACGATACGCAGTATTTT,CATSRPIDRAHDDTQYF
TRBD1,TRBJ1-1,.,TRBV5-4,TGTGCCAGCAGCTTGGCTCAGGGGGCCGCTGAAGCTTTCTTT,CASSLAQGAAEAFF
TRBD2,TRBJ2-1,.,TRBV19,TGTGCCAGTAGTATGGGGAGTAGCGGGGGCCATGCCTACAATGAGCAGTTCTTC,CASSMGSSGGHAYNEQFF
.,TRBJ2-3,.,TRBV11-2,TGTGCCAGCAGGTATCCCCAGGTCAGCACAGATACGCAGTATTTT,CASRYPQVSTDTQYF
TRBD1,TRBJ1-1,.,TRBV5-1,TGCGCCAGCAGCTCCCTGGCAGGGGGGAACACTGAAGCTTTCTTT,CASSSLAGGNTEAFF
.,TRBJ1-3,.,TRBV6-6,TGTGCCAGCAGAAGAGGACAAGAAGGAAACACCATATATTTT,CASRRGQEGNTIYF
.,TRBJ1-2,.,TRBV2,TGTGCCAGCAGCGTGGGACTCCCGAACCACTATGGCTACACCTTC,CASSVGLPNHYGYTF
.,TRBJ2-1,.,TRBV19,TGTGCCAGTAGCAGGAACATTGGCTCCTACAATGAGCAGTTCTTC,CASSRNIGSYNEQFF
.,TRBJ1-1,few,TRBV29-1,TGCAGCGTGGAACAGGGTAACACTGAAGCTTTCTTT,CSVEQGNTEAFF
.,TRBJ1-1,once,TRBV7-9,TGTGCCAGCAGGCGTCGGGGGTCGGACACTGAAGCTTTCTTT,CASRRRGSDTEAFF
.,TRBJ1-2,.,TRBV5-1,TGCGCCAGCAGCTTGGTTTCCGGGGTTGAAGGCTACACCTTC,CASSLVSGVEGYTF
.,TRBJ1-2,.,TRBV5-1,TGCGCCAGCAGCTTGGCAGGATATGGCTACACCTTC,CASSLAGYGYTF
.,TRBJ1-2,.,TRBV19,TGTGCCAGTAGGAGACAGGCGATGGGCTACACCTTC,CASRRQAMGYTF
.,TRBJ1-1,.,TRBV4-1,TGCGCCAGCAGCCACCCCAGTCGATTGAACACTGAAGCTTTCTTT,CASSHPSRLNTEAFF
TRBD2,TRBJ2-2,.,TRBV2,TGTGCCAGCAGTGAGGGTTGGGACGGACTAGCGGGGACCGGGGAGCTGTTTTTT,CASSEGWDGLAGTGELFF
.,TRBJ1-4,.,TRBV15,TGTGCCACCAGCAGAGATGAGAAACTGTTTTTT,CATSRDEKLFF
.,TRBJ2-5,.,TRBV5-8,TGTGCCAGCAGCTTGGCTCTAGCCGCCGAGACCCAGTACTTC,CASSLALAAETQYF